This T cell receptor beta chain was retrieved from a study of cytomegalovirus exposure and HLA in healthy donors (dated by TCRdb to the late 2010s). For the study in its entirety: According to an earlier analysis of several hundred of the donors, about 170 million T cells yielded roughly 110 million unique TCR beta sequences and 276 Gb of sequence data. The later analysis used no new phenotypic data to find candidate immune exposures, relying instead on TCR beta sequences and their occurrence across donors. The number of donors typed differed by locus, with 629-630 for A, B, C, DRB1 and DQB1, around 560 for DQA1, 600 to 610 for DPA1, and around 450 for DPB1. Alongside the repertoire data, information on donor age, sex, ethnicity and CMV serostatus was compiled. A separate validation cohort of roughly 130 different subjects was used in addition to the 666-subject first cohort. To decide whether each TCR beta V gene segment behaved as functional or pseudogenic, an earlier analysis of 587 of the donors relied on high-throughput TCR beta sequencing. Class I and class II HLA loci were covered by the typing at four-digit resolution. To study patterns of TCR occurrence, a later analysis re-analyzed previously published TCR beta repertoires from 650 to 750 donors and added high-resolution HLA genotyping. The study profiled the T cell repertoires of under 700 subjects by immunosequencing and related them to cytomegalovirus serostatus. Every discovery cohort repertoire had been produced on one sequencing platform. In a later genetic analysis, genome-wide SNP genotypes for about 55% of the 666 donors were used, and that subset was treated as a discovery cohort. The genetic ancestry cluster associated with self-reported Caucasian donors included 70% to 85% of the 350 to 500 genotyped donors. Roughly 5 DR-DQ haplotypes were treated as single units for association and clustering because of strong linkage in the cohort. The study aimed to test whether signatures of past pathogen exposure could be identified by cataloging public T cell receptors. High-throughput TCR immunosequencing, statistical association of individual TCRs with disease status, and machine learning were combined to predict cytomegalovirus infection status. On average, around 240,000 unique TCR beta nucleotide sequences were sequenced per donor among several hundred genotyped donors of the cohort, with about 19% of those sequences being non-productive. Approximately 330 gigabases of sequencing data and around 80 million unique TCR sequences made up an early release that covered 500 to 700 HLA-typed donors.

Libraries were constructed by the immunoSEQ multiplex PCR assay. For the multiplex PCR, a mixture combining 60 forward primers for TCR Vbeta segments and 13 reverse primers for TCR Jbeta segments was used. The CDR3 region of rearranged TCR beta genes was amplified from genomic DNA by a multiplex PCR assay. On the Illumina HiSeq System, the amplified TCR beta libraries were sequenced as 87-base-pair reads. Processing in the source paper ran as follows. In a later analysis, tens of millions of unique TCR beta chains were counted across the roughly 670 repertoires, and roughly 9.9 million of these chains were shared by at least two donors. To remove PCR and sequencing errors, raw reads were error-corrected and collapsed into unique sequences using a nearest-neighbor algorithm that merged closely related sequences. V, D and J gene segments were assigned by aligning CDR3 sequences to IMGT reference sequences. For a sequence to be retained, a match of at least six nucleotides to both a V gene segment and a J gene segment was required. A rearrangement counted as productive if the CDR3 had no stop codons and remained in frame with V and J, and every other rearrangement counted as non-productive. CDR3 was defined by IMGT convention, running from the second conserved V-encoded cysteine to the conserved J-encoded phenylalanine. Sequences without an unambiguous match to a single V gene segment were excluded from the earlier analysis of about 640 of the donors. In an earlier analysis of several hundred of the donors, V segments were called functional above 56.7% productive rearrangements and were called segregating when the between-donor standard deviation exceeded 5%. A statistical classification framework was built to diagnose cytomegalovirus status from the catalog of TCR beta chain sequences. In a later analysis, V and J genes were assigned by comparing TCR nucleotide sequences against IMGT/GENE-DB human TR gene sequences. Using the TCRdist pipeline, a later analysis assigned CDR3 sequences along with most-parsimonious VDJ recombination scenarios. In a later analysis, each TCR beta chain was defined by its CDR3 amino acid sequence together with its V-gene family, and reads without a unique V-gene family were excluded. As a way to deal with suspected cross-contamination and a sequencing artifact, a later analysis dropped roughly 600 nucleotide sequences that were highly shared and had low generation probability. In a later analysis, a clonal expansion index was calculated for each public chain from normalized within-repertoire ranks of inferred template counts. In a later analysis, generation probabilities were computed using a VDJ recombination model fitted to out-of-frame rearrangements, and the results were checked against IGoR. In a later analysis, hypergeometric tests were used to score TCR-TCR, TCR-HLA and TCR-CMV co-occurrence, with a repertoire-size bias correction applied to TCR pairs. In a later analysis, false discovery rates were estimated by permuting HLA or CMV assignments 20 times. A later analysis grouped co-occurring TCRs with DBSCAN, adding TCRdist sequence similarity when clustering within HLA-allele-positive subsets. Co-occurrence clustering excluded repertoires with fewer than 30,000 or more than 120,000 public chains, plus five with anomalous nucleotide sharing. The table comes from immuneACCESS by way of TCRdb, which keeps in-frame sequences with V and J called. Part of the clones is missing from these tables; in studies checked, under half for an unresolved V gene and the rest for unknown reasons. The V and J calls and the clone size are those of that table, but D and trimming were determined from the DNA. This sample gives approximately 110,000 clones in total; more than 9.5% of them show up just once. More than 15% of the sample is in the top ten clones.

For this clone: Its antigen is currently not known. No base qualities exist here, and no much larger clone lies one base off it.

Spanning cysteine to phenylalanine, the CDR3 consists of 18 amino acids. The kept DNA is CDR3 alone, 54 bases in frame from the first base. On the study overall, not on this receptor specifically: According to a later analysis, most CMV-associated TCR beta chains appeared to be HLA-restricted, and the HLA associations seemed to be driven largely by CMV exposure. Because counts were too low, approximately 18 rarely observed V segments, including chromosome 9 orphons, were excluded from the earlier analysis of roughly 580 of the donors. Immune exposure information for the cohort was limited to CMV serostatus. The sequencing pipeline was judged likely to have produced a cluster of highly shared sequence variants as a technical artifact. According to a later analysis, TCR association rates differed among HLA loci, with DRB1 alleles showing the most associated TCRs and HLA-C alleles showing the fewest. In an earlier analysis of approximately 590 of the donors, most TCR beta V segments appeared in productive rearrangements about 90% or about 30% of the time, broadly matching IMGT annotations. In this cohort, only TCR beta chains were sequenced, and detectable features were limited by the absence of alpha or paired-chain data. The classifier was reported to diagnose cytomegalovirus status with high specificity and sensitivity in both the original cohort and the validation cohort. Sequencing depth was assumed to be roughly uniform across donors in the presence/absence analyses, though that assumption may not hold. Several of the top co-occurrence clusters appeared to be linked to parvovirus B19, influenza, CMV and Epstein-Barr virus, according to a later analysis. Compared with equally common non-associated chains, HLA-associated TCR beta chains in a later analysis were more clonally expanded and had lower generation probabilities. A further reported finding was that TCR beta sequences accurately predicted the HLA-A and HLA-B alleles for most subjects in the first cohort. At a false discovery rate of 0.05, a later analysis linked 15,000 to 20,000 TCR beta sequences to specific HLA alleles. V-gene and J-gene trimming of TCR beta chains was associated with a missense DCLRE1C variant in a later genetic analysis, and the association was replicated in an independent cohort. Assigning TCR associations to individual alleles was difficult when HLA alleles, especially DR and DQ, strongly co-occurred. In vitro tests confirmed that a few of the cytomegalovirus-associated TCR beta chains recognize cytomegalovirus antigens. Some IMGT-functional V segments, including TRBV6-2 and TRBV6-3, could not be told apart with the 87-base-pair reads, so those segments were excluded. While some public TCRs were present in many individuals, most TCR sequences turned up only very rarely across donors. According to the authors, the approach could potentially be generalized to other disease states and immunological phenotypes. According to a later genetic analysis, donors in an Asian-associated ancestry cluster had fewer N-insertions in productive TCRs than the approximately 650-donor mean. Because HLA typing was missing for some donors at each locus, association tests included only the typed subset. The study gave a list of about 170 TCR beta chains associated with cytomegalovirus. Correlated functional status among segregating V segments might reflect linkage disequilibrium, but an unknown experimental factor could not be ruled out.

The cohort consisted of 650 to 700 healthy bone marrow donors. At the time of sampling, every cohort member was nominally healthy, though immune exposures that went unrecorded were likely present. The donor was CMV seropositive and was included in the group of 289 seropositive cohort members. A peripheral blood sample was collected from each donor, and TCR beta sequencing was performed on peripheral blood mononuclear cells. Genomic DNA was extracted from the blood cell samples with the Qiagen DNeasy Blood Extraction Kit. Sequencing was done on a sample of PBMCs. The TCR comes from a man between 35 and 55 years old in good health and CMV-seropositive. The rearranged segments are TRBV21-1 and TRBJ2-7; TRBD2 is the table's D call, not checked against the DNA. TRBV21-1 is a recognized pseudogene. The CDR3 loop reads CASSAYCPLAGIRYEQYF. The DNA sequence is TGTGCCAGCAGCGCGTACTGTCCCCTAGCGGGAATACGCTACGAGCAGTACTTC.